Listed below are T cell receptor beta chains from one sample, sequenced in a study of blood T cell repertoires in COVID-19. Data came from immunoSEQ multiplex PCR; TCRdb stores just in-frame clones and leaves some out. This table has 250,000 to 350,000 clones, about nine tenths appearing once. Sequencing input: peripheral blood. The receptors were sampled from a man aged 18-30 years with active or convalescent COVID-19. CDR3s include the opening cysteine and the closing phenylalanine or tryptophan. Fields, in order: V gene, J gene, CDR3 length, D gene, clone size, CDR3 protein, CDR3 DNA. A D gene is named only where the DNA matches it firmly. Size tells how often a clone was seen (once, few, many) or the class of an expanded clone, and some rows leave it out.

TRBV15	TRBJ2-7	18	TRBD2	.	CATSRVPGEAGGLYEQYF	TGTGCCACCAGCAGAGTCCCCGGAGAGGCGGGGGGCCTCTACGAGCAGTACTTC
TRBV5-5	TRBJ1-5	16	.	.	CASSLDPVWSNQPQHF	TGTGCCAGCAGCTTGGATCCGGTTTGGAGCAATCAGCCCCAGCATTTT
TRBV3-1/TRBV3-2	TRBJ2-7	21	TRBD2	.	CASSHRTGTSGRPSRPYEQYF	TGTGCCAGCAGCCATAGGACAGGGACTAGCGGGAGGCCCTCTCGTCCCTACGAGCAGTACTTC
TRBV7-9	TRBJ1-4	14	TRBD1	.	CASSLGTGDEKLFF	TGTGCCAGCAGCTTAGGGACAGGGGATGAAAAACTGTTTTTT
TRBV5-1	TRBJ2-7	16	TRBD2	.	CASSSQTSGGLDEQYF	TGCGCCAGCAGCTCGCAGACTAGCGGGGGACTTGACGAGCAGTACTTC
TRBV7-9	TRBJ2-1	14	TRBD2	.	CASSRDYGVNEQFF	TGTGCCAGCAGCCGGGACTACGGGGTGAATGAGCAGTTCTTC
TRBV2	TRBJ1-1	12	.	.	CASRRGNTEAFF	TGTGCCAGCAGGCGGGGGAACACTGAAGCTTTCTTT
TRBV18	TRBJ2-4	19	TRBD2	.	CASSTLGTSGGQGKNIQYF	TGTGCCAGCTCAACCTTGGGGACTAGCGGGGGCCAAGGCAAAAACATTCAGTACTTC
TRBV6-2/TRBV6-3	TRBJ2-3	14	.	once	CASSYSGAADTQYF	TGTGCCAGCAGTTACTCAGGGGCCGCGGATACGCAGTATTTT
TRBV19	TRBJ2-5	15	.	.	CASKERNGLPSTQYF	TGTGCCAGTAAGGAGAGAAATGGATTACCTTCGACCCAGTACTTC
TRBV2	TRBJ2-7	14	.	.	CASSFSTVTYEQYF	TGTGCCAGCAGTTTCTCGACAGTAACCTACGAGCAGTACTTC
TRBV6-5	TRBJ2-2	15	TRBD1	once	CASRKQGAHTGELFF	TGTGCCAGCAGGAAACAGGGGGCGCACACCGGGGAGCTGTTTTTT
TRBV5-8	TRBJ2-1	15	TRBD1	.	CASSEPGTAYNEQFF	TGTGCCAGCAGCGAACCCGGGACAGCCTACAATGAGCAGTTCTTC
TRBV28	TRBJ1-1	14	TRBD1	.	CASRPRPGGTEAFF	TGTGCCAGCCGTCCACGGCCAGGGGGCACTGAAGCTTTCTTT
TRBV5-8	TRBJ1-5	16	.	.	CASSQTPGLSNQPQHF	TGTGCCAGCAGCCAGACTCCGGGACTATCTAATCAGCCCCAGCATTTT
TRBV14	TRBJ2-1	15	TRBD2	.	CASSQGTSNYNEQFF	TGTGCCAGCAGCCAAGGGACTAGCAATTACAATGAGCAGTTCTTC
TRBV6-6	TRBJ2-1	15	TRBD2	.	CASSPLAGSYNEQFF	TGTGCCAGCAGTCCACTAGCGGGATCCTACAATGAGCAGTTCTTC
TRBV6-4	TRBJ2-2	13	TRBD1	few	CASSQGAAGELFF	TGTGCCAGCTCGCAGGGGGCCGCCGGGGAGCTGTTTTTT
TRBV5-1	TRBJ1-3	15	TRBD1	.	CASSLGDRGGNTIYF	TGCGCCAGCAGCTTGGGGGACAGGGGTGGAAACACCATATATTTT
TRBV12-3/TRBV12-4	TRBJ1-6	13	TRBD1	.	CASRETGVSPLHF	TGTGCCAGCAGAGAAACAGGGGTTTCACCCCTCCACTTT
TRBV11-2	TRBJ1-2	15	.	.	CASSSPLDRNYGYTF	TGTGCCAGCAGCTCCCCTCTCGACAGGAACTATGGCTACACCTTC
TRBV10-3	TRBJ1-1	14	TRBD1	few	CAIRDRGKGTEAFF	TGTGCCATAAGGGACAGGGGGAAGGGCACTGAAGCTTTCTTT
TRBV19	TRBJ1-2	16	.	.	CASSKSGADRVYGYTF	TGTGCCAGTAGTAAAAGCGGGGCGGACAGAGTCTATGGCTACACCTTC
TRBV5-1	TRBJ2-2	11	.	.	CASTDTGELFF	TGCGCCAGCACCGACACCGGGGAGCTGTTTTTT
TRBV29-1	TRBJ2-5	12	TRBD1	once	CSVEDRGLTQYF	TGCAGCGTTGAGGACAGGGGGCTGACCCAGTACTTC
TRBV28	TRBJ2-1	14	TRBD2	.	CASSRLAGRSEQFF	TGTGCCAGCAGTCGACTAGCGGGACGCAGTGAGCAGTTCTTC
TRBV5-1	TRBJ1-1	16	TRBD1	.	CASSPGTGEASTEAFF	TGCGCCAGCAGCCCGGGGACAGGGGAAGCGAGCACTGAAGCTTTCTTT
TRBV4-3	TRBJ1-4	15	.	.	CASSHRQTGNEKLFF	TGCGCCAGCAGCCACCGACAGACGGGTAATGAAAAACTGTTTTTT
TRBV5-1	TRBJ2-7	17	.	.	CASTETALRESPYEQYF	TGCGCCAGCACCGAGACAGCATTACGCGAGAGTCCCTACGAGCAGTACTTC
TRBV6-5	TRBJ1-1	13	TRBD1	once	CASSYSRGTVAFF	TGTGCCAGCAGTTACTCGAGAGGGACAGTCGCTTTCTTT
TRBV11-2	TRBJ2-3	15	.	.	CASSYHTTGWDTQYF	TGTGCCAGCAGTTATCATACCACAGGGTGGGATACGCAGTATTTT
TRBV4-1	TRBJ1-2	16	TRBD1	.	CASSRLIPGQGSGYTF	TGCGCCAGCAGCCGACTTATTCCGGGACAGGGGAGTGGCTACACCTTC
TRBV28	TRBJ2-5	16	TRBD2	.	CASSIGTSAWEETQYF	TGTGCCAGCAGTATAGGGACTAGCGCTTGGGAAGAGACCCAGTACTTC
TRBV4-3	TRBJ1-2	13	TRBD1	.	CASSLRTGDGYTF	TGCGCCAGCAGCCTCAGGACAGGGGACGGCTACACCTTC
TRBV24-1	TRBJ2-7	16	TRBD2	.	CATSDAGLAGGEVQYF	TGTGCCACCAGTGATGCAGGACTAGCGGGAGGTGAGGTGCAGTACTTC
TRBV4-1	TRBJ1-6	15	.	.	CASSAREDYNSPLHF	TGCGCCAGCAGCGCACGAGAAGACTATAATTCACCCCTCCACTTT
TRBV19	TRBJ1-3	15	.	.	CASSLAGYSGNTIYF	TGTGCCAGTAGTTTGGCAGGCTACTCTGGAAACACCATATATTTT
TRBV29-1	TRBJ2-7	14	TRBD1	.	CSVLGTVPPYEQYF	TGCAGCGTCCTCGGGACAGTTCCGCCCTACGAGCAGTACTTC
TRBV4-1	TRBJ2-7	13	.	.	CASSQTQSYEQYF	TGCGCCAGCAGCCAAACTCAATCGTACGAGCAGTACTTC
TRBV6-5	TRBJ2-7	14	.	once	CASNRQPDSYEQYF	TGTGCCAGCAATCGACAGCCCGACTCCTACGAGCAGTACTTC
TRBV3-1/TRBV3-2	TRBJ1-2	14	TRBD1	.	CASSDLTGFGGYTF	TGTGCCAGCAGCGACCTGACAGGGTTTGGTGGCTACACCTTC
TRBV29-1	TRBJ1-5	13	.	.	CSVQEQGRQPQHF	TGCAGCGTTCAGGAACAGGGTAGGCAGCCCCAGCATTTT